This TCR beta chain was retrieved from a study of CD8 T cells in Susac syndrome. This CDR3 has 13 residues. Germline CDR1 KGHDR, CDR2 SFDVKD. V was clipped by 3 bases and J by 9 bases; unmatched bases: 3. RNA totalling roughly 0.45 to 1 ug underwent reverse transcription with random hexamers. TCRdb ran MiXCR on the immunoSEQ multiplex PCR reads and lists one entry per CDR3 protein. The sample records some 100,000 distinct CDR3 sequences, roughly 93% being singletons. Sequenced material: CD4+ T cells from PBMCs. The sequence was collected from a human donor with multiple sclerosis. This chain uses TRBV24-1 with TRBJ2-1; 8 nucleotides agree with TRBD1. CDR3 residues: CATSDPGGIEQFF. CDR3 bases: TGTGCCACCAGTGATCCAGGGGGCATTGAGCAGTTCTTC.